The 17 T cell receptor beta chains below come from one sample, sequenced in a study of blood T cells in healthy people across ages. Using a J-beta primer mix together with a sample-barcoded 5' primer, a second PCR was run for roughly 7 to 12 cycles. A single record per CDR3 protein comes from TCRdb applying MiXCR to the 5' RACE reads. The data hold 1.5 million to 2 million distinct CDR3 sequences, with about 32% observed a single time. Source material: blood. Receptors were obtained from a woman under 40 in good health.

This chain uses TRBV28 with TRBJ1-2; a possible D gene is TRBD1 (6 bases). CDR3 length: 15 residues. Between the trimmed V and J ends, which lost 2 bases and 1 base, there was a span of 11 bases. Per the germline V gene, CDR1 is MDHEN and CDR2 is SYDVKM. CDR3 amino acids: CASSLPPGHNYGYTF. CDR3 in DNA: TGTGCCAGCAGTTTACCCCCGGGACATAACTATGGCTACACCTTC.

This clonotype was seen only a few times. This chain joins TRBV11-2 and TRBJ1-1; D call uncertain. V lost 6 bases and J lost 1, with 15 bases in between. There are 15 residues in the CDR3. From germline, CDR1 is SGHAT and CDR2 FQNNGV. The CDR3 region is CASRLSLNRNTEAFF. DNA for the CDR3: TGTGCCAGCAGGCTATCCTTGAATAGGAACACTGAAGCTTTCTTT. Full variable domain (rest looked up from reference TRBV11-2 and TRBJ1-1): EAGVAQSPRYKIIEKRQSVAFWCNPISGHATLYWYQQILGQGPKLLIQFQNNGVVDDSQLPKDRFSAERLKGVDSTLKIQPAKLEDSAVYLCASRLSLNRNTEAFFGQGTRLTVV.

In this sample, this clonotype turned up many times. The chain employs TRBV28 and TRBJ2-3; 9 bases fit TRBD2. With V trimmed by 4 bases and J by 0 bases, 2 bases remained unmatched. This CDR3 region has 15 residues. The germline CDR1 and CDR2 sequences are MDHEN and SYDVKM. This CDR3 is CASSWTSDSTDTQYF. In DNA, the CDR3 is TGTGCCAGCAGTTGGACTAGCGATAGCACAGATACGCAGTATTTT.

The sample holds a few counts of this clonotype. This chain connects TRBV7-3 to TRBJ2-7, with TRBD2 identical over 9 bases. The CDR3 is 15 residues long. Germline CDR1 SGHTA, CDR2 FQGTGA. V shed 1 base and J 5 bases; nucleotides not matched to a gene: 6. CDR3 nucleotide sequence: TGTGCCAGCAGCTTAATCGGCGGGGGGGTCGACGAGCAGTACTTC. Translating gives CASSLIGGGVDEQYF.

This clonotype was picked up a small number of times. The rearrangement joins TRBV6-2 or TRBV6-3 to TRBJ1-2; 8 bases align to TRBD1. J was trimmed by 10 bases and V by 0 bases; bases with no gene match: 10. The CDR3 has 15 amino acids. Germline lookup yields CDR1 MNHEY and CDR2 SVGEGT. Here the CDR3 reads CASSYSVGTGPLYTF. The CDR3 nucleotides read TGTGCCAGCAGTTACTCCGTCGGGACAGGACCTCTCTACACCTTC.

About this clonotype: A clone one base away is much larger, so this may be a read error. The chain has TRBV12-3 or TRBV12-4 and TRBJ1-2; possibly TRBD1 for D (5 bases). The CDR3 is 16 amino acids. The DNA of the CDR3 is TGTGCCAGCACCTTACGCGGGGGAGAGGGCCGCTATGGCTGCACCTTC. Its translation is CASTLRGGEGRYGCTF.

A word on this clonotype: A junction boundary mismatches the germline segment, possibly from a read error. The CDR3 reads CASSLDSQQTQYF. In DNA, the CDR3 is TGTGCCAGCAGCTTAGACAGCCAACAGACCCAGTACTTC. The chain links TRBV7-9 to TRBJ2-5; D is uncertain. Germline CDR1 reads SEHNR; CDR2 reads FQNEAQ (reference sequence). This CDR3 contains 13 residues.

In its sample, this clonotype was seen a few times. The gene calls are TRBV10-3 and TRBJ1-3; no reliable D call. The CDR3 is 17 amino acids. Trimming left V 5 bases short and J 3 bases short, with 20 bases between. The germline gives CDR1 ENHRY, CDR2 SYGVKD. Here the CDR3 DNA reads TGTGCCATCAGTAGGAGTGTAGTCCCACAGATTGGAAACACCATATATTTT. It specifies CAISRSVVPQIGNTIYF.

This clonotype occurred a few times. The CDR3 is CSVPQPGTGRSEKLFF. The CDR3 nucleotides are TGCAGCGTTCCTCAACCCGGGACAGGCCGCTCTGAAAAACTGTTTTTT. This rearrangement joins TRBV29-1 to TRBJ1-4, with 8 bases that match TRBD1. The trim removed 5 bases at V and 7 bases at J, leaving 15 bases unmatched. Germline V gene sequence: CDR1 SQVTM, CDR2 ANQGSEA. The CDR3 extends over 16 amino acids. The variable domain in full, with the rest retrieved from reference TRBV29-1 and TRBJ1-4, is SAVISQKPSRDICQRGTSLTIQCQVDSQVTMMFWYRQQPGQSLTLIATANQGSEATYESGFVIDKFPISRPNLTFSTLTVSNMSPEDSSIYLCSVPQPGTGRSEKLFFGSGTQLSVL.

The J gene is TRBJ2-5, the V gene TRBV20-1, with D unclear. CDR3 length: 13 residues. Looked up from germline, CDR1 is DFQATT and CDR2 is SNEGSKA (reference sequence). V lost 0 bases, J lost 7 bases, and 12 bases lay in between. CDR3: CSARDGRPGTQYF. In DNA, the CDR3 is TGCAGTGCTAGAGATGGTCGACCTGGGACCCAGTACTTC.

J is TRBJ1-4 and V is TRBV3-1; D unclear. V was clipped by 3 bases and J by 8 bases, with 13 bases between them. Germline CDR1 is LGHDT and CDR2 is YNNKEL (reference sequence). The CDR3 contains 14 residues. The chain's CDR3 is CASSQENLGEKLFF. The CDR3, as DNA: TGTGCCAGCAGCCAGGAAAACCTAGGGGAAAAACTGTTTTTT.

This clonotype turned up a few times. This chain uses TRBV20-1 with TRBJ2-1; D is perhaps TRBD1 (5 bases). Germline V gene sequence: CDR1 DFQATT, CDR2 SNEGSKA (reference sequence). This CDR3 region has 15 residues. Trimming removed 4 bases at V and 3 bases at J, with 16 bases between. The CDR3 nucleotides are TGCAGTGCTACCACCCCGACAGAGATCTACAATGAGCAGTTCTTC. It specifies CSATTPTEIYNEQFF.

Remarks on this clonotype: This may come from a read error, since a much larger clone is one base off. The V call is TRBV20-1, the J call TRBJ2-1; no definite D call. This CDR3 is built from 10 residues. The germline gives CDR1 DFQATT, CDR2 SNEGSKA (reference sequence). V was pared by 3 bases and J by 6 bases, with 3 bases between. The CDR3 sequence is CSASFNEQFF. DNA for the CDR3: TGCAGTGCTAGCTTCAATGAGCAGTTCTTC.

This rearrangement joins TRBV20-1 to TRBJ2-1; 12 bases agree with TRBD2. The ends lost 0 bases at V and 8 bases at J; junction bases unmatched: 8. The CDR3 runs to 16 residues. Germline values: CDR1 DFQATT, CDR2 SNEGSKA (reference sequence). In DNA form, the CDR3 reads TGCAGTGCTAGAGATATGGCTAGCGGGAGGGTCTATGAGCAGTTCTTC. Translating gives CSARDMASGRVYEQFF.

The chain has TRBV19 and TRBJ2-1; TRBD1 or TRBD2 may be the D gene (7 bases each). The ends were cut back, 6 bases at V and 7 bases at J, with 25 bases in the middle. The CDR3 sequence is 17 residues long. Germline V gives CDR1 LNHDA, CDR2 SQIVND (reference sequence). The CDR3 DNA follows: TGTGCCAGTAGCCCCTCAGGGGGGGGGCCTCTCGTTAATGAGCAGTTCTTC. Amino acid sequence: CASSPSGGGPLVNEQFF. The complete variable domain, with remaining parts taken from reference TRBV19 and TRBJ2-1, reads DGGITQSPKYLFRKEGQNVTLSCEQNLNHDAMYWYRQDPGQGLRLIYYSQIVNDFQKGDIAEGYSVSREKKESFPLTVTSAQKNPTAFYLCASSPSGGGPLVNEQFFGPGTRLTVL.

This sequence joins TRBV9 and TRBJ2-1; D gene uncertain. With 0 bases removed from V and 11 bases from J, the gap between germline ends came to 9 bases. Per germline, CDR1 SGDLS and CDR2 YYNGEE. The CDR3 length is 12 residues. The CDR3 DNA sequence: TGTGCCAGCAGCGTAGACCGAAATAAGCAGTTCTTC. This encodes CASSVDRNKQFF.

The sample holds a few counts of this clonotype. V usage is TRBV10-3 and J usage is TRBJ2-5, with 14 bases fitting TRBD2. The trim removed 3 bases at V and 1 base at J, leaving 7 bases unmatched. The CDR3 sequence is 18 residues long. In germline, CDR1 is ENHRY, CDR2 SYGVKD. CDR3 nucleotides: TGTGCCATCAGTGAAGGGGGGACTAGCGGGGGTTTCCAAGAGACCCAGTACTTC. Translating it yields CAISEGGTSGGFQETQYF.